This T cell receptor (beta chain) was sequenced during a study of blood T cell repertoires in COVID-19. Study in general: Whether acute or convalescent, the COVID-19 samples came from the United States, Italy and Spain. Nucleic acid was either cDNA or gDNA, and it came from T cells, B-cell-depleted T cells, or PBMCs.

Authors' processing steps: Estimation of nucleated cell counts was performed using reference gene primer amplification. Measured with immunoSEQ multiplex PCR; TCRdb has only the in-frame clones, and not every one. V and J calls and clone size are given by that table; D and trimming were obtained from the DNA. Among about 260,000 clones listed, 80% to 95% were seen once. Seattle cases were enrolled at active infection and followed longitudinally. The V and J ends lost 0 bases and 0 bases respectively, with 9 bases between them. This CDR3 has 15 amino acids. CDR1 and CDR2 from the germline V gene are MGHRA and YSYEKL.

The chain links TRBV4-1 to TRBJ2-7, with D hard to call. Sequencing was done on a sample of peripheral blood. The clonotype was recovered from a person under 35 with COVID-19, enrolled during active disease. The CDR3, as DNA: TGCGCCAGCAGCCAAGATTACACAACCTCCTACGAGCAGTACTTC. It specifies CASSQDYTTSYEQYF.